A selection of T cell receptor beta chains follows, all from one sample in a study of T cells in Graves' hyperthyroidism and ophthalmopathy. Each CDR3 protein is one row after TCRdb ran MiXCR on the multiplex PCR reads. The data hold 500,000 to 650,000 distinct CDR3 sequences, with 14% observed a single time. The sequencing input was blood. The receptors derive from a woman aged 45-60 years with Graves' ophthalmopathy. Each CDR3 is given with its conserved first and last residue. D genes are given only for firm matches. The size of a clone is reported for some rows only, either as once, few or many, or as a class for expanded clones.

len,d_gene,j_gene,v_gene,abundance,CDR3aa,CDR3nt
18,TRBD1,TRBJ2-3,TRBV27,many,CASSLYMRAGGSSDTQYF,TGTGCCAGCAGTTTATACATGAGGGCAGGGGGCAGCTCAGATACGCAGTATTTT
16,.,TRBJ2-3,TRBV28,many,CASSLPPPRISDTQYF,TGTGCCAGCAGTTTACCCCCCCCTAGGATATCAGATACGCAGTATTTT
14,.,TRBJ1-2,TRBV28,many,CASSFQDRLYGYTF,TGTGCCAGCAGTTTTCAGGACAGACTCTATGGCTACACCTTC
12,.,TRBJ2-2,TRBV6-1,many,CASSQGGGELFF,TGTGCCAGCAGTCAGGGTGGCGGGGAGCTGTTTTTT
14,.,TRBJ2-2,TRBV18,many,CASSPPVVPGELFF,TGTGCCAGCTCACCACCTGTGGTACCCGGGGAGCTGTTTTTT
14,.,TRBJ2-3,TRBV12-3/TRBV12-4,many,CASSFEGLADTQYF,TGTGCCAGCAGTTTTGAAGGGTTAGCTGATACGCAGTATTTT
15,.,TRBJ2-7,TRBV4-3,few,CASSPSRGAGYEQYF,TGCGCCAGCAGCCCGAGTCGGGGGGCGGGGTACGAGCAGTACTTC
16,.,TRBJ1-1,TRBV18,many,CASSPPDRGMNTEAFF,TGTGCCAGCTCACCACCGGACCGAGGCATGAACACTGAAGCTTTCTTT
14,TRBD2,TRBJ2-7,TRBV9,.,CASSGGGSSYEQYF,TGTGCCAGCAGCGGCGGGGGGAGCTCCTACGAGCAGTACTTC
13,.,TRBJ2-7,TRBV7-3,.,CASSPYHSYEQYF,TGTGCCAGCAGCCCGTACCACTCCTACGAGCAGTACTTC
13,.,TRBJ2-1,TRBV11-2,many,CASSPSGLGEQFF,TGTGCCAGCAGCCCCTCCGGTCTGGGTGAGCAGTTCTTC
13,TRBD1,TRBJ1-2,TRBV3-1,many,CASSQGTGYGYTF,TGTGCCAGCAGCCAAGGGACAGGATATGGCTACACCTTC
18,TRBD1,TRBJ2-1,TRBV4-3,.,CASSQARNRGGSYNEQFF,TGCGCCAGCAGCCAAGCCCGAAACAGGGGTGGCTCCTACAATGAGCAGTTCTTC
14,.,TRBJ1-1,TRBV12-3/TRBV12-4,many,CASSLIRGVAEAFF,TGTGCCAGCAGTTTAATACGGGGAGTAGCTGAAGCTTTCTTT
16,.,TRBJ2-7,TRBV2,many,CASSFAEGFSSYEQYF,TGTGCCAGCAGCTTCGCGGAGGGTTTCAGCTCCTACGAGCAGTACTTC
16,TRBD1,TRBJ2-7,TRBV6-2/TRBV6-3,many,CASSFGQVPFLYEQYF,TGTGCCAGCAGTTTTGGACAGGTTCCTTTTCTCTACGAGCAGTACTTC
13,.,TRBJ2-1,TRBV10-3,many,CAIGDPPYNEQFF,TGTGCCATCGGAGATCCCCCCTACAATGAGCAGTTCTTC
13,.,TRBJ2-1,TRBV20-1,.,CSARGSHYNEQFF,TGCAGTGCCCGGGGTTCGCATTACAATGAGCAGTTCTTC
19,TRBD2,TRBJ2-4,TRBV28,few,CASRGGTDRHLGAGNIQYF,TGTGCCAGCAGGGGGGGGACCGACAGACACCTAGGGGCAGGGAACATTCAGTACTTC
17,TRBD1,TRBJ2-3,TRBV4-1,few,CASSQVDRNFGTDTQYF,TGCGCCAGCAGCCAAGTGGACAGGAATTTTGGGACAGATACGCAGTATTTT
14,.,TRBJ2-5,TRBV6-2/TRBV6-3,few,CASSYFKVRETQYF,TGTGCCAGCAGTTACTTTAAGGTCCGAGAGACCCAGTACTTC
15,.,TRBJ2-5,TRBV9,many,CASSVAGDPRETQYF,TGTGCCAGCAGCGTAGCGGGAGATCCGCGGGAGACCCAGTACTTC
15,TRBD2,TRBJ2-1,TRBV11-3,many,CASSLGGTSGNEQFF,TGTGCCAGCAGCTTAGGAGGCACTAGCGGGAATGAGCAGTTCTTC
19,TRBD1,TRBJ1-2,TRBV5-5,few,CASSPRGQTGTPSNYGYTF,TGTGCCAGCAGTCCCAGGGGCCAGACAGGGACCCCCTCTAACTATGGCTACACCTTC
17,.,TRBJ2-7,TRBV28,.,CASSLRASPHSSYEQYF,TGTGCCAGCAGTTTAAGGGCTAGTCCCCATAGCTCCTACGAGCAGTACTTC
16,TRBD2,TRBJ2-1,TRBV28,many,CASSLVAGDSYNEQFF,TGTGCCAGCAGTTTAGTAGCGGGGGACTCCTACAATGAGCAGTTCTTC
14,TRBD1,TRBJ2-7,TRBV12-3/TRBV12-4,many,CASSQTGQGYEQYF,TGTGCCAGCAGTCAGACGGGACAGGGCTACGAGCAGTACTTC
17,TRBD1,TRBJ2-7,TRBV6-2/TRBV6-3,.,CASSWQGQGAGVYEQYF,TGTGCCAGCAGTTGGCAGGGACAGGGGGCGGGAGTCTACGAGCAGTACTTC
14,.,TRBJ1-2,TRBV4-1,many,CASSAPSANYGYTF,TGCGCCAGCAGCGCTCCGTCTGCGAACTATGGCTACACCTTC
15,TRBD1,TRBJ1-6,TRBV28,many,CASTAQTGVSSPLHF,TGTGCCAGCACCGCCCAGACAGGGGTGTCTTCACCCCTCCACTTT
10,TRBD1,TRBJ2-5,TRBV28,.,CASSGTGNYF,TGTGCCAGCTCCGGGACAGGAAATTACTTC
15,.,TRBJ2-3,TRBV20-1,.,CSARTVRGSTDTQYF,TGCAGTGCCCGGACAGTAAGAGGAAGCACAGATACGCAGTATTTT
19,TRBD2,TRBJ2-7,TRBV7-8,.,CASSSRLAGGSRDSYEQYF,TGTGCCAGCAGCTCGCGACTAGCGGGAGGGTCAAGGGACTCCTACGAGCAGTACTTC
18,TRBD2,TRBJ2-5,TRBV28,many,CASSWGLAGTSHLGTQYF,TGTGCCAGCAGTTGGGGACTAGCGGGGACGTCCCACTTGGGGACCCAGTACTTC
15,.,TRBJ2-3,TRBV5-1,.,CASSLVAAAFDTQYF,TGCGCCAGCAGCTTGGTAGCTGCGGCGTTTGATACGCAGTATTTT
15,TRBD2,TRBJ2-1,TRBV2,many,CATPSGTSGSYEQFF,TGTGCCACCCCCTCCGGGACTAGCGGGAGTTATGAGCAGTTCTTC
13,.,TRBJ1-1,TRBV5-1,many,CASRPPENTEAFF,TGCGCCAGCCGCCCTCCGGAGAACACTGAAGCTTTCTTT
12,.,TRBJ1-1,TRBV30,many,CAWSSKGTEAFF,TGTGCCTGGTCATCGAAAGGCACTGAAGCTTTCTTT
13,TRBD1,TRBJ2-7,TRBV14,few,CASSDTGDREQYF,TGTGCCAGCAGCGATACAGGGGATCGCGAGCAGTACTTC
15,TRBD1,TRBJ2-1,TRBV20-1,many,CSARWDRGANNEQFF,TGCAGTGCTAGATGGGACAGAGGAGCTAACAATGAGCAGTTCTTC
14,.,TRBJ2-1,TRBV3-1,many,CASSQDFRAYEQFF,TGTGCCAGCAGCCAAGATTTCCGGGCTTATGAGCAGTTCTTC
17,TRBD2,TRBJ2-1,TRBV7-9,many,CASSFPQEGGSGNEQFF,TGTGCCAGCAGCTTTCCCCAAGAGGGCGGGAGTGGCAATGAGCAGTTCTTC
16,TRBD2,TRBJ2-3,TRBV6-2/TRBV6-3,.,CASSYSTGGWSDTQYF,TGTGCCAGCAGTTACTCGACGGGAGGGTGGTCAGATACGCAGTATTTT
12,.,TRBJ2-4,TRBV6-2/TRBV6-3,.,CASRSGVRIQYF,TGTGCCAGCAGATCAGGGGTTCGGATTCAGTACTTC
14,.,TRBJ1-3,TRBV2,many,CASRTGLSGNTIYF,TGTGCCAGCAGAACAGGCCTCTCTGGAAACACCATATATTTT
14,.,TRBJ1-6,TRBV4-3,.,CASSQDGGARTLHF,TGCGCCAGCAGCCAAGATGGGGGGGCACGGACCCTCCACTTT
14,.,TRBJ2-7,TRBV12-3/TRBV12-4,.,CASSFSRVSYEQYF,TGTGCCAGCAGTTTCTCCAGGGTCTCCTACGAGCAATACTTC
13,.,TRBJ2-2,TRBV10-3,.,CAAGQSNTGELFF,TGTGCCGCGGGACAGTCGAACACCGGGGAGCTGTTTTTT
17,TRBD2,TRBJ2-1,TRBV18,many,CASSPPNSGRNYNEQFF,TGTGCCAGCTCACCACCTAATAGCGGGCGAAACTACAATGAGCAGTTCTTC
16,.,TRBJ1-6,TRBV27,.,CASSLFRDGHNSPLHF,TGTGCCAGCAGTTTATTTCGGGACGGACATAATTCACCCCTCCACTTT
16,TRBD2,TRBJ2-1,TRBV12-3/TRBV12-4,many,CASSSTVAGVDNEQFF,TGTGCCAGCAGTTCGACCGTAGCGGGAGTTGACAATGAGCAGTTCTTC
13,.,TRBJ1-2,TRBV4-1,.,CASSQGVNYGYTF,TGCGCCAGCAGCCAGGGAGTTAACTATGGCTACACCTTC
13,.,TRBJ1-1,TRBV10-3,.,CAISGTGGTEAFF,TGTGCCATCTCCGGGACCGGAGGCACTGAAGCTTTCTTT